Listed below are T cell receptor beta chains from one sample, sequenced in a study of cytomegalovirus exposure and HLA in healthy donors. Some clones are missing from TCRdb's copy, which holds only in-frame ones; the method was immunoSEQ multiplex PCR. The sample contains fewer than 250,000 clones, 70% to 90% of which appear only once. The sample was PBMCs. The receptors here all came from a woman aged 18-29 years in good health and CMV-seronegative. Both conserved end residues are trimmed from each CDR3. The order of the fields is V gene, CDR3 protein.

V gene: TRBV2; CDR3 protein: ASRTNRGDYEQY
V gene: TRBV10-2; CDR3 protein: ASRLAGGSTDTQY
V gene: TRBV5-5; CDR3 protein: ASSEGQGDFNEQF
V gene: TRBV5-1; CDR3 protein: ASSLGGFGTEAF
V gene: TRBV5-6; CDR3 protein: ASSPGIRKEETQY
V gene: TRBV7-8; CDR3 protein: ATQGVPKTDTQY
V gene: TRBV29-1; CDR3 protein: SVLTDTDTQY
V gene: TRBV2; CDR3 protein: ASSATSGVRSDEQF
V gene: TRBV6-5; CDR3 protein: ASSYRGTGPYNEQF
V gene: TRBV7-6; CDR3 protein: ASSLSRGDYNEQF
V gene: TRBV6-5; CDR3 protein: ASSYSIHGSYEQY
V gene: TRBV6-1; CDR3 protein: ASSEGAGASDTQY
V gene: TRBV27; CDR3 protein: ASRRVHRGVTEAF
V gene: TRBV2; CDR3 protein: ASSEAVDRVGGYT
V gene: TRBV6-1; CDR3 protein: ASSSSWAGYNEQF
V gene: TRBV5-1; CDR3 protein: ASSLGGQLNSPLH
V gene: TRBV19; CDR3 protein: ASSEGAPDTQY
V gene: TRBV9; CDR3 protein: ASSVVSFLGMKARGYGYT
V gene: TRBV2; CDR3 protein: ATRQEDWGKLF
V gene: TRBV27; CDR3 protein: ASSLFGDRGINEQF
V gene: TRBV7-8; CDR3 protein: ASSLAPRLGRDTGELF
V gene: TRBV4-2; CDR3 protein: ASSQDPTSSGQF
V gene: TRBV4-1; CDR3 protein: ASSQDHFPGNEQF
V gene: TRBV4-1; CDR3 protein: ASSLGGEQF
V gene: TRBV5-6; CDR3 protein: ASSSKQGPGYGYT
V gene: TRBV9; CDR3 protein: ASSKRQGSTEAF
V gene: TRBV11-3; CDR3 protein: ASSRGSGDTQY
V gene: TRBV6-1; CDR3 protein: ASSLAEQGYHEQY
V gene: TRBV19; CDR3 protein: ASNRQLNTEAF
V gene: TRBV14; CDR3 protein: ASSQAVVGGEQF
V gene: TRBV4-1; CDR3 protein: ASSQGLAVNEQF
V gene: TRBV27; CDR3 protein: ASSVRPGTGGYEQY
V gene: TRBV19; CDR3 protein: ASSSPGGAEQF
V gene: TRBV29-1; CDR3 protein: SVAQGNIYEQY
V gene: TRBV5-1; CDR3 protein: ASSRPGQGARGANVLT
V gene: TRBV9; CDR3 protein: ASSVGVTGLSGNTIY
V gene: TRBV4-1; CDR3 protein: ASSQAGGVEQF
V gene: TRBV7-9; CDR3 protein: ASSLVGDSHSYEQY
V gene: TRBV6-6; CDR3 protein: ASSYFSGYGYT
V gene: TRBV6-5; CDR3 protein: ASSPQGYEQY
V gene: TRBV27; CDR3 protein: ASSLRQGIGYGYT
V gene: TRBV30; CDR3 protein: AWTNQGSGTDTQY
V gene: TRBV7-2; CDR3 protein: ASSLAGREEF
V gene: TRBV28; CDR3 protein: ASSSGQGAEAF
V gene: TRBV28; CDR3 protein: ASGIDRGHREQF
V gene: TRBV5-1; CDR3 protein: ASSGGTGGVEAF
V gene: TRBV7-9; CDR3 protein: ASSTLTRGGIQETQY
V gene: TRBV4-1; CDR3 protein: AFSRGTGEKLF
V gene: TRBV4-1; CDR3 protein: ASSQDGQGGTGELF
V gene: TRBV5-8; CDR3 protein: ASGATYQETQY
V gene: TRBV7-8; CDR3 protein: ASSIRDSDLIKTQY